These 14 T cell receptor beta chains came from one sample sequenced in a study of blood T cell repertoires in COVID-19. The table came from immunoSEQ multiplex PCR; TCRdb's copy has only in-frame clones and leaves some out. The table records about 200,000 clones, about 82% of them present only once. Sequenced material: peripheral blood. The receptor source for this set is a man aged 60 to 69 with COVID-19, enrolled during active disease.

The V and J genes are TRBV3-1 (or the pseudogene TRBV3-2) and TRBJ1-5; a possible D gene is TRBD1 (6 bases). This CDR3 spans 13 amino acids. The V gene's germline CDR1 is LGHDT and CDR2 YNNKEL (reference sequence). V was pared by 0 bases and J by 11 bases, with 11 bases between. This chain's CDR3 is CASSQDRGAAQHF. CDR3 coding DNA: TGTGCCAGCAGCCAAGATCGGGGGGCAGCCCAGCATTTT.

This clone has just a few counts. The chain recombines TRBV27 with TRBJ1-1; 7 nucleotides match TRBD1. The CDR3 totals 15 residues. Germline CDR1 and CDR2: MNHEY and SMNVEV (reference sequence). With V trimmed by 5 bases and J by 0 bases, 6 bases remained unmatched. The DNA for the CDR3 is TGTGCCAGCAGTCCTACAGGGGCTATGAACACTGAAGCTTTCTTT. It yields the protein CASSPTGAMNTEAFF.

The chain links TRBV7-9 to TRBJ1-5, with TRBD1 matching over 9 bases. Germline V gene data show CDR1 as SEHNR and CDR2 as FQNEAQ (reference sequence). CDR3 size: 18 residues. V trimming: 3 bases; J trimming: 3 bases; junction bases outside the gene matches: 12. This CDR3 reads CASSLVVKDRGINQPQHF. CDR3 DNA: TGTGCCAGCAGCTTGGTCGTTAAGGACAGGGGAATCAATCAGCCCCAGCATTTT.

This chain links TRBV4-3 with TRBJ1-5; 7 nucleotides line up with TRBD1. The V gene end was trimmed by 2 bases and the J gene end by 9 bases; junction bases not matched to a gene: 13. The CDR3 totals 16 residues. Germline CDR1 LGHNA, CDR2 YSLEER. The CDR3 loop is CASSQPDRPRRRPQHF. CDR3 DNA: TGCGCCAGCAGCCAACCGGACAGGCCGCGTCGGCGGCCCCAGCATTTT.

This clone was seen only once. The chain employs TRBV6-5 and TRBJ1-1, with no clear D. Germline V lookup: CDR1 MNHEY, CDR2 SVGAGI. This CDR3 has 14 amino acids. V lost 0 bases and J 5 bases, leaving 10 bases between the germline ends. The CDR3 coding sequence is TGTGCCAGCAGTTACTCGCCAGACATAACTGAAGCTTTCTTT. Amino acids: CASSYSPDITEAFF.

This clone was observed a few times. The chain employs TRBV11-2 and TRBJ1-2; D ambiguous. Germline assignment: CDR1 SGHAT and CDR2 FQNNGV. This CDR3 is 14 amino acids long. The V end lost 4 bases, the J end lost 2 bases, and 11 bases lay between the germline ends. The CDR3: CASSSPPANYGYTF. CDR3 in DNA: TGTGCCAGCAGCTCCCCTCCAGCGAACTATGGCTACACCTTC.

The V gene is TRBV27, the J gene TRBJ1-1; D is undetermined. The V gene lost 2 bases and the J gene lost 0 bases, with 7 bases spanning the gap. The CDR3 is 14 residues long. Germline assignment: CDR1 MNHEY and CDR2 SMNVEV (reference sequence). This CDR3 is CASSLSGLNTEAFF. Here the CDR3 DNA reads TGTGCCAGCAGTTTAAGCGGGCTGAACACTGAAGCTTTCTTT.

In this sample, this clone turned up once. The CDR3 sequence: CASSRQGIGETQYF. The CDR3 DNA follows: TGCGCCAGCAGTCGACAGGGGATAGGGGAGACCCAGTACTTC. The V call is TRBV5-1, the J call TRBJ2-5, with TRBD1 identical over 8 bases. V was clipped by 5 bases and J by 5 bases; unmatched bases: 8. The germline V gene has CDR1 SGHRS and CDR2 YFSETQ. This CDR3 spans 14 amino acids.

The rearrangement uses TRBV5-1 and TRBJ1-1; TRBD1 matches 7 bases. The CDR3 runs 18 residues. Losses at the gene ends were 0 bases for V and 0 bases for J; bases not matched to a gene: 11. The germline V gene encodes CDR1 SGHRS and CDR2 YFSETQ. The CDR3 DNA is TGCGCCAGCAGCTTGGGTTGGATATCCGGGACAGTGAACACTGAAGCTTTCTTT. Translating gives CASSLGWISGTVNTEAFF.

This clone was counted a few times. This chain joins TRBV11-2 and TRBJ1-3; no reliable D call. Germline V gene data show CDR1 as SGHAT and CDR2 as FQNNGV. Trimming took 2 bases from V and 0 from J, leaving 11 bases between them. The CDR3 spans 16 residues. The CDR3 here is CASSLKALSSGNTIYF. CDR3 DNA: TGTGCCAGCAGCTTAAAAGCCCTTTCCTCTGGAAACACCATATATTTT.

The chain combines TRBV10-2 with TRBJ2-5, with unresolved D. Germline V gene sequence: CDR1 WSHSY, CDR2 SAAADI. Between the trimmed V and J ends, which lost 5 bases and 4 bases, there was a span of 11 bases. There are 13 residues in the CDR3. The DNA for the CDR3 is TGCGCCAGCAGTATAACCGGCGGAGAGACCCAGTACTTC. Its protein product is CASSITGGETQYF.

The genes are TRBV5-6 and TRBJ1-1; D not certain. Germline CDR1 SGHDT, CDR2 YYEEEE. With 2 bases removed from V and 9 bases from J, the gap between germline ends came to 14 bases. The CDR3 spans 13 residues. CDR3 sequence: CASSFGRRLQAFF. The CDR3 DNA reads TGTGCCAGCAGCTTCGGCAGGCGTCTCCAAGCTTTCTTT. The entire variable domain, with the rest obtained from reference TRBV5-6 and TRBJ1-1, is as follows: DAGVTQSPTHLIKTRGQQVTLRCSPKSGHDTVSWYQQALGQGPQFIFQYYEEEERQRGNFPDRFSGHQFPNYSSELNVNALLLGDSALYLCASSFGRRLQAFFGQGTRLTVV.

The chain couples TRBV2 to TRBJ2-5, with 7 bases identical to TRBD2. The CDR3 is 15 residues long. Germline CDR1 is SNHLY and CDR2 is FYNNEI. J lost 4 bases, V lost 6 bases, and 11 bases had no gene match. CDR3 in amino acids: CASSLGGRDTETQYF. DNA of the CDR3: TGTGCCAGCAGCTTGGGCGGGAGAGATACAGAGACCCAGTACTTC.

The V call is TRBV19, the J call TRBJ1-5, with TRBD1 as a possible D gene (6 bases). This CDR3 has 15 residues. The germline V gene encodes CDR1 LNHDA and CDR2 SQIVND (reference sequence). V was trimmed by 4 bases and J by 1 base, leaving 11 bases between them. The DNA of the CDR3 is TGTGCCAGTAGTACGACAGGAGCCAGCAATCAGCCCCAGCATTTT. This translates into CASSTTGASNQPQHF.